This T cell receptor beta chain was identified during a study of blood T cell repertoires in COVID-19. Study overall: Sites across the United States, Italy and Spain contributed samples from acute and convalescent COVID-19. PBMCs, B-cell-depleted T cells, or T cells were the source of the cDNA or gDNA that made up the material.

Per the original data handling: Estimated nucleated cell counts came from reference gene primer amplification. The repertoire was sequenced with immunoSEQ multiplex PCR; TCRdb's copy has only in-frame clones and lacks some. V and J calls and clone size are those listed in that table; D and trimming were worked out from the DNA. The top ten clones hold roughly 1.7% of a sample with just under 90,000 clones, 85% to 95% of them seen once. In this sample, this clone turned up once. The V end lost 7 bases, the J end lost 1 base, and 10 bases lay between the germline ends. CDR3 length: 12 amino acids. Germline-derived CDR1 and CDR2 are SQVTM and ANQGSEA.

The receptor was isolated from a man aged 55 to 70 with acute or convalescent COVID-19. The rearrangement links TRBV29-1 to TRBJ1-1, with D perhaps matching TRBD1 (5 bases). Sequences were obtained from peripheral blood. This chain's CDR3 is CSGRQTNTEAFF. Written as DNA, the CDR3 is TGCAGCGGTAGACAGACGAACACTGAAGCTTTCTTT.